This paragraph reports one T cell receptor beta chain. The treatment denotes: oral pan-JAK inhibitor, 5-10 mg twice daily. The data stem from a study of CD8+ T cells in alopecia areata. It was cDNA, reverse transcribed from extracted RNA, that served as the sequencing template. Sequencing was performed with immunoSEQ multiplex PCR; in TCRdb, only in-frame clones are kept and a portion is missing. The repertoire includes about 180,000 clones, roughly 46% of them detected once, and around 9.1% sits in the top ten. This receptor was taken from a human donor with alopecia areata. The sample here was CD8+ T cells sorted from blood, taken at approximately week 52, from a patient treated with tofacitinib.

CDR3 nucleotide sequence: TGCGCCAGCAGCCAAGATCAGGTGGGACTGAAGCCCACAGATACGCAGTATTTT. Translated, it gives CASSQDQVGLKPTDTQYF. This sequence joins TRBV4-3 and TRBJ2-3, with D perhaps TRBD2 (6 bases). Trimming cost V 0 bases and J 2 bases, with 18 bases left between them. Looked up from germline, CDR1 is LGHNA and CDR2 is YSLEER. The CDR3 is 18 residues long.